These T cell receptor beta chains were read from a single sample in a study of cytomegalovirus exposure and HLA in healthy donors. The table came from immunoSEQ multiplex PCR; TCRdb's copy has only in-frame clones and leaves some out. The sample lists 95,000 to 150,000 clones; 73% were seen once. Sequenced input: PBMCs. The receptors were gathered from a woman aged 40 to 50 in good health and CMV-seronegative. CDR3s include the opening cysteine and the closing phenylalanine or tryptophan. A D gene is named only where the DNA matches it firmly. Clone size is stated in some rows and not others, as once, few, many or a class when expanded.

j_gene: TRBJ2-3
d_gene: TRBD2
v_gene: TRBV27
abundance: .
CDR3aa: CASSRSGGPLTSTDTQYF
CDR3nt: TGTGCCAGCAGTCGTAGCGGGGGCCCTTTAACTAGCACAGATACGCAGTATTTT

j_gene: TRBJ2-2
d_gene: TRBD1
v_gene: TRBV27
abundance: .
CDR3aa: CASSFWTGDGTGELFF
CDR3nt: TGTGCCAGCAGTTTCTGGACAGGGGATGGTACCGGGGAGCTGTTTTTT

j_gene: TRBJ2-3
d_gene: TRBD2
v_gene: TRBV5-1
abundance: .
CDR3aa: CASSPFLMGLAGAGTQYF
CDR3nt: TGCGCCAGCAGCCCGTTCCTCATGGGACTAGCGGGAGCGGGTACGCAGTATTTT

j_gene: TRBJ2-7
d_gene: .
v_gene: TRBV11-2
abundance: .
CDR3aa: CASSSRGSSYEQYF
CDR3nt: TGTGCCAGCAGCTCGCGGGGTAGCTCCTACGAGCAGTACTTC

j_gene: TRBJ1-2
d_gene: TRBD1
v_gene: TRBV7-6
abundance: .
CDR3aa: CASSPGQFYGYTF
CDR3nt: TGTGCCAGCAGCCCGGGACAGTTCTATGGCTACACCTTC

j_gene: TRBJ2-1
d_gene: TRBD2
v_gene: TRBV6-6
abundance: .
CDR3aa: CASSYGLAGGSEQFF
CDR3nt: TGTGCCAGCAGTTATGGCCTAGCGGGAGGGAGTGAGCAGTTCTTC

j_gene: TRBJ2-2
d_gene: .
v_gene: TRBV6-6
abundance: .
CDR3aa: CASSYSVRNTGELFF
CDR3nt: TGTGCCAGCAGTTACTCGGTCAGGAACACCGGGGAGCTGTTTTTT

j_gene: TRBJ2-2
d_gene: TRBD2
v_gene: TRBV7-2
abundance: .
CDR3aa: CASSLRSGGTNTGELFF
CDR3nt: TGTGCCAGCAGCTTACGTAGCGGGGGAACGAACACCGGGGAGCTGTTTTTT

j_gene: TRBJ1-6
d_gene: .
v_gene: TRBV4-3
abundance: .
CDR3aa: CASSQEKQSSYNSPLHF
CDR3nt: TGCGCCAGCAGCCAAGAGAAACAGAGCTCCTATAATTCACCCCTCCACTTT

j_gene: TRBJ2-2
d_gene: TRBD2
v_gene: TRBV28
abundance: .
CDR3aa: CASSRGTSGSGGELFF
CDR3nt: TGTGCCAGCAGCAGGGGGACTAGCGGGAGTGGCGGGGAGCTGTTTTTT

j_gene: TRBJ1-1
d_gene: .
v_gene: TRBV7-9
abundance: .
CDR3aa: CASGGGRGMVTEAFF
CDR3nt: TGTGCCAGTGGGGGGGGGCGAGGGATGGTCACTGAAGCTTTCTTT

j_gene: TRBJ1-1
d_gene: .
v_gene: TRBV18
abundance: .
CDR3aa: CASSPETLNTEVFF
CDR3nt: TGTGCCAGCTCACCTGAGACACTGAACACTGAAGTTTTCTTT

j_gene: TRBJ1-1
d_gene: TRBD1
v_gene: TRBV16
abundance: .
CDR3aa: CASSLQGDTEAFF
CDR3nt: TGTGCCAGCAGCCTCCAGGGGGACACTGAAGCTTTCTTT

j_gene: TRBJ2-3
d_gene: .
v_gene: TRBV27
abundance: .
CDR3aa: CASSSSGADTQYF
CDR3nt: .

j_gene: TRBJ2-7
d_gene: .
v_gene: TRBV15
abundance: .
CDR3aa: CATSSPGSTYEQYF
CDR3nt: TGTGCCACCAGCAGCCCGGGGTCCACCTACGAGCAGTACTTC

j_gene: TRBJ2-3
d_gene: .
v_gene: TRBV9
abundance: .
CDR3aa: CASSVAGSPEDTQYF
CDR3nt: TGTGCCAGCAGCGTTGCGGGTTCCCCCGAGGATACGCAGTATTTT

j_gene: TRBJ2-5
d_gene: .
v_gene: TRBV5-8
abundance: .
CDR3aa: CASSARGQGGETQYF
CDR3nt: TGTGCCAGCAGCGCCCGCGGACAGGGAGGGGAGACCCAGTACTTC

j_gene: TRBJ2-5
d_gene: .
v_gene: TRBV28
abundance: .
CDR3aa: CASSAGSQETQYF
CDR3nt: TGTGCCAGCAGTGCCGGGAGCCAAGAGACCCAGTACTTC

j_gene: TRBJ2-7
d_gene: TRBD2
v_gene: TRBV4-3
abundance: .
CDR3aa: CASSQEGGRVGEQYF
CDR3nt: TGCGCCAGCAGCCAAGAAGGCGGGAGGGTGGGTGAGCAGTACTTC

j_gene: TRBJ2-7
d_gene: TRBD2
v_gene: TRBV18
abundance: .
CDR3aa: CASSPASAGGDEQYF
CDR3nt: TGTGCCAGCTCACCCGCCTCAGCGGGAGGGGACGAGCAGTACTTC

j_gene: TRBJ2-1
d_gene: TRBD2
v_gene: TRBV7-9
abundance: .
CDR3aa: CASSLTSGSKQFF
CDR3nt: TGTGCCAGCAGCTTGACTAGCGGGAGTAAGCAGTTCTTC

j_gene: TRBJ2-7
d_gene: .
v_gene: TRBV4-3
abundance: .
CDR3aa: CASSEGERSSYEQYF
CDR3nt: TGCGCCAGCAGCGAGGGTGAAAGGAGCTCCTACGAGCAGTACTTC

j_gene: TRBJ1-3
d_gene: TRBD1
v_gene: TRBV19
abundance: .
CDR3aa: CASTGQGATGNTIYF
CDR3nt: TGTGCCAGTACCGGACAGGGGGCGACTGGAAACACCATATATTTT

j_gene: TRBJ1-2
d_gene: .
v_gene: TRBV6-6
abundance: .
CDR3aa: CASSYVEGRHSYGYTF
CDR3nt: TGTGCCAGCAGTTACGTGGAGGGTCGGCACAGCTATGGCTACACCTTC

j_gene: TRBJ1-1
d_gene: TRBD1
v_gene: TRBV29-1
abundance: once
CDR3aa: CSTTSRGITEAFF
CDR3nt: TGCAGCACGACGTCCAGGGGGATCACTGAAGCTTTCTTT

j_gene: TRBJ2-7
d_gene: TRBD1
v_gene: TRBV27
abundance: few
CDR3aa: CASSFRQPGQGSREQYF
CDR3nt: TGTGCCAGCAGTTTCAGGCAACCGGGACAGGGGAGTAGGGAGCAGTACTTC

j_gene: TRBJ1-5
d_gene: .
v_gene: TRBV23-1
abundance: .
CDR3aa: CASSHLEAMSNQPQHF
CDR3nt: TGCGCCAGCAGTCATCTGGAGGCTATGAGCAATCAGCCCCAGCATTTT

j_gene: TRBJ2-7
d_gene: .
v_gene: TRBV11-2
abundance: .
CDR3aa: CASRPGARSRTYEQYF
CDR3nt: TGTGCCAGCAGACCTGGGGCCAGGAGTAGGACCTACGAGCAGTACTTC

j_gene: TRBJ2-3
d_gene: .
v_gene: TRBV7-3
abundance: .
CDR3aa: CASSLGLVPDTQYF
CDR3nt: TGTGCCAGCAGCTTAGGTCTAGTACCAGATACGCAGTATTTT

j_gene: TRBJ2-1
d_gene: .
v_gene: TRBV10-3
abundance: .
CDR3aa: CAISDGGSSYNEQFF
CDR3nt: TGTGCCATCAGTGATGGCGGCAGTAGCTACAATGAGCAGTTCTTC

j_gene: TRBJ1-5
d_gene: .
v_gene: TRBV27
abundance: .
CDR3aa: CASGPQGAHQPQHF
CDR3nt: TGTGCCAGCGGCCCACAGGGAGCCCATCAGCCCCAGCATTTT

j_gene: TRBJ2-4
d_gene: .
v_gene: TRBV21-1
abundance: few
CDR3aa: CASSKWAWGQSLAKNIQYF
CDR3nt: TGTGCCAGCAGCAAATGGGCATGGGGCCAATCCTTAGCCAAAAACATTCAGTACTTC

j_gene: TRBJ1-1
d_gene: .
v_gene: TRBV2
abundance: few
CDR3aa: CASQGLVWDTEAFF
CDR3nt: TGTGCCAGTCAGGGGCTGGTGTGGGACACTGAAGCTTTCTTT

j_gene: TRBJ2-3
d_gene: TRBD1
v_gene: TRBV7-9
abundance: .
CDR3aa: CASSLGTGSTDTQYF
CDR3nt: TGTGCCAGCAGCTTAGGGACAGGGAGCACAGATACGCAGTATTTT

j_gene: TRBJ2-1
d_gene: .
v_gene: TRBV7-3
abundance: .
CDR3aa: CASSFGTSYGEEQFF
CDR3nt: TGTGCCAGCAGCTTTGGAACTAGCTACGGGGAGGAGCAGTTCTTC

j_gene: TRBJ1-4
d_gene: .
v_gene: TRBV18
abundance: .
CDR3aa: CASSRDEKLFF
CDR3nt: TGTGCCAGCTCGAGGGATGAAAAACTGTTTTTT